These T cell receptor beta chains were read from a single sample in a study of blood T cell repertoires in COVID-19. Generated by immunoSEQ multiplex PCR, the TCRdb table keeps only in-frame clones and is missing some. The sample holds some 60,000 clones; 90% are singletons and the top ten take approximately 6.2%. The sample comprised peripheral blood. The source is a man aged 40-49 years with acute or convalescent COVID-19. The CDR3 runs from the conserved cysteine through the conserved F or W. Each record gives: CDR3 DNA, CDR3 protein, V gene, J gene, D gene, clone size. D genes are given only for firm matches. The size entry is marked missing in some rows and otherwise reads once, few, many or a size class.

TGTGCCAGCAGCGGGTTTCACAATGAGCAGTTCTTC	CASSGFHNEQFF	TRBV28	TRBJ2-1	-	-
TGTGCCAGCAGTGCGACTAGCGGGAGTAACGAGCAGTACTTC	CASSATSGSNEQYF	TRBV2	TRBJ2-7	TRBD2	few
TGTGCCAGCAGTTATATGGGACTAGCGGTATCTGAGACCCAGTACTTC	CASSYMGLAVSETQYF	TRBV6-2/TRBV6-3	TRBJ2-5	TRBD2	-
TGTGCCAGTAGTATGGGCGGGAGCTCCTACAATGAGCAGTTCTTC	CASSMGGSSYNEQFF	TRBV19	TRBJ2-1	TRBD2	-
TGTGCCAGCAGCCAACTTTCGCTTGGTGGCTACACCTTC	CASSQLSLGGYTF	TRBV6-5	TRBJ1-2	-	-
TGTGCCAGCGAGGAGGGGAGAGACACTGAAGCTTTCTTT	CASEEGRDTEAFF	TRBV2	TRBJ1-1	-	-
TGCAGCGTTGTTCTAGCGGAATACAATGAGCAGTTCTTC	CSVVLAEYNEQFF	TRBV29-1	TRBJ2-1	TRBD2	-
TGTGCCAGCAGGCCTGGCGGGACAGCGAACACTGAAGCTTTCTTT	CASRPGGTANTEAFF	TRBV7-9	TRBJ1-1	TRBD1	-
TGTGCCAGTACTCAGACAGGGCTTAACTATGGCTACACCTTC	CASTQTGLNYGYTF	TRBV19	TRBJ1-2	TRBD1	-
TGTGCCAAGGGGGGGGGCTTAGGCACTGAAGCTTTCTTT	CAKGGGLGTEAFF	TRBV2	TRBJ1-1	-	once
TGTGCCAGCAGCCAAGACATCTCAGGGAAATATGGCTACACCTTC	CASSQDISGKYGYTF	TRBV3-1/TRBV3-2	TRBJ1-2	-	-
TGCGCCAGCAGCCAAGATCAGGGGCTGAGTACCTACGAGCAGTACTTC	CASSQDQGLSTYEQYF	TRBV4-1	TRBJ2-7	-	-
TGTGCCAGCAGCTTGGGACAGGCTTCAGATACGCAGTATTTT	CASSLGQASDTQYF	TRBV7-2	TRBJ2-3	TRBD1	-
TGTGCCAGCGGGGGCAGCACTGAAGCTTTCTTT	CASGGSTEAFF	TRBV7-9	TRBJ1-1	-	medium-sized
TGTGCCAGCAGCTTAGAAGTCAGGGGGAGCTACAATGAGCAGTTCTTC	CASSLEVRGSYNEQFF	TRBV7-6	TRBJ2-1	TRBD1	-
TGTGCCATCAGTGGGACAGGGGGGACTGAAGCTTTCTTT	CAISGTGGTEAFF	TRBV10-3	TRBJ1-1	TRBD1	-
TGTGCCAGCAGTTTCGGCAGGTTATACGAGCAGTACTTC	CASSFGRLYEQYF	TRBV12-3/TRBV12-4	TRBJ2-7	-	-
TGTGCCAGTAGTCCGGGACAGCACTACGAGCAGTACTTC	CASSPGQHYEQYF	TRBV19	TRBJ2-7	TRBD1	once
TGTGCCAGCAGTCCCGGACTAGTCCTCAATGAGCAGTTCTTC	CASSPGLVLNEQFF	TRBV6-5	TRBJ2-1	TRBD2	-
TGTGCCAGTAGAGACAGCAACACTGAAGCTTTCTTT	CASRDSNTEAFF	TRBV2	TRBJ1-1	-	-
TGTGCCAGCAGCCTTCGGGACAGGACCTACCCGAGGAAGCAGCCCCAGCATTTT	CASSLRDRTYPRKQPQHF	TRBV5-6	TRBJ1-5	TRBD1	-